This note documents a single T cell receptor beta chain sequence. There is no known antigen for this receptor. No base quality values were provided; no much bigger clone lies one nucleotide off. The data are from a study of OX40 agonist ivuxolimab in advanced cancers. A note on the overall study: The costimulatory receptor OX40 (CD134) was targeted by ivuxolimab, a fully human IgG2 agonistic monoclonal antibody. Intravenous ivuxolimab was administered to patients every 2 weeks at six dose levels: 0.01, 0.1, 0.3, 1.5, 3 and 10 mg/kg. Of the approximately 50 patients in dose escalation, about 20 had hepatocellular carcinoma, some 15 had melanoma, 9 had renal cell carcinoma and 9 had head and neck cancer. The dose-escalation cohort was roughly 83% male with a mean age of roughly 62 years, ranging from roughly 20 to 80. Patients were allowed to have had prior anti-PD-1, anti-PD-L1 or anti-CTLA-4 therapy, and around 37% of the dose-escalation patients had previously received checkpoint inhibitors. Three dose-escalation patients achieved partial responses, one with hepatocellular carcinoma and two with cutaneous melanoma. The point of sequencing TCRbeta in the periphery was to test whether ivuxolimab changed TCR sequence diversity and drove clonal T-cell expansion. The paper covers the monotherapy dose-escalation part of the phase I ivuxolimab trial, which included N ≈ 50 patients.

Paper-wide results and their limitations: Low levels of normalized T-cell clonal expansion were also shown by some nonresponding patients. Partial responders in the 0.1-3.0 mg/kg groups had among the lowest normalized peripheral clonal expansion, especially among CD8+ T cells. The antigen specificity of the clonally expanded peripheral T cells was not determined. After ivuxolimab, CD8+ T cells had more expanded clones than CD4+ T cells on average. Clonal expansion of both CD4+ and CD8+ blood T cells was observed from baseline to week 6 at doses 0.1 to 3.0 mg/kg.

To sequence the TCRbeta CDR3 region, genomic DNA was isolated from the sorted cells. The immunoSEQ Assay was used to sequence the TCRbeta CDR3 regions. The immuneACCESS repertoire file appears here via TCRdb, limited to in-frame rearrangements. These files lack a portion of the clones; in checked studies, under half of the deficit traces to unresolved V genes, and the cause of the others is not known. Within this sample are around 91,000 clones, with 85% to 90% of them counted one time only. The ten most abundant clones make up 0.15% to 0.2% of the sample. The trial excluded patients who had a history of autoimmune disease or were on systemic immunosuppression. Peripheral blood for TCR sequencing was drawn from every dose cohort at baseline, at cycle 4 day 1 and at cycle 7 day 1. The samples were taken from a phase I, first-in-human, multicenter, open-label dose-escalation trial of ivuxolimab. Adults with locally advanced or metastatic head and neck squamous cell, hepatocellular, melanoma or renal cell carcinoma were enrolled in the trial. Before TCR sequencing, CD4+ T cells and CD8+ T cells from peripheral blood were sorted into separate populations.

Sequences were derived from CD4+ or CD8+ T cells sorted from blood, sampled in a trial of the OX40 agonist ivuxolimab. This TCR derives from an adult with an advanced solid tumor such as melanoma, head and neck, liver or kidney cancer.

The nucleotide sequence is TGTGCCAGCAGCTTAGTTTCAGTAGGGGGCTCTGGAAACACCATATATTTT. Its coded protein is CASSLVSVGGSGNTIYF. The chain was built from TRBV7-9 and TRBJ1-3, and perhaps TRBD1 as D gene, on 6 matching bases. Trimming at the junction amounts to 1 base on V and 0 bases on J, and the germline ends lie 13 bases apart. The germline V gene encodes CDR1 SEHNR and CDR2 FQNEAQ (reference sequence). Its CDR3 holds 17 amino acids, cysteine through phenylalanine. The CDR3 DNA has 51 bases and is translated from base 1.